The T cell receptor beta chain under discussion was sequenced for a study of blood T cell repertoires in COVID-19. Looking at the study overall: Acute-phase and convalescent COVID-19 samples originated in the United States, Italy and Spain.

The CDR3 loop spans 15 amino acids. Trimming removed 4 bases at V and 5 bases at J, with 20 bases between. From germline, CDR1 is GTSNPN and CDR2 SVGIG (reference sequence). Methods used by the authors: Cell counts per sample came from amplifying reference gene primers. Assay used: immunoSEQ multiplex PCR; TCRdb lists only in-frame clones, some missing. The D gene and trimming were derived from the DNA, and the V and J assignments and clone size from that table. Of 52,000 or so clones in the sample, 70% to 90% were seen once. This chain links TRBV30 with TRBJ1-1; D might be TRBD1 (5 bases). This clonotype was sampled from a human donor in a cohort sampled during active COVID-19. Material for sequencing was peripheral blood. The CDR3 region has the DNA TGTGCCTGGACTCTACCCCCAGGGTGGGGTACTGAAGCTTTCTTT. This encodes CAWTLPPGWGTEAFF.